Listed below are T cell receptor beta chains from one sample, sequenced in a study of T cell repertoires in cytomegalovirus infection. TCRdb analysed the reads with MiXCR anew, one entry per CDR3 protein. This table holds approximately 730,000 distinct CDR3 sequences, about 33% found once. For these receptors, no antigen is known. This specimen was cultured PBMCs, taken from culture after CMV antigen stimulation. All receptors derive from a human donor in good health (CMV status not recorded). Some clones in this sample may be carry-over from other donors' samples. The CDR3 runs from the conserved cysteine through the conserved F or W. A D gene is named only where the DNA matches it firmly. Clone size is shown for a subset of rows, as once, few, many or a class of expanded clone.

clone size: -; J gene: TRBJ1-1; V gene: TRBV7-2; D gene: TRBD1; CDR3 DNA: TGTGCCAGCAGCCCTTACAGGGGGGGGAACACTGAAGCTTTCTTT; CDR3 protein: CASSPYRGGNTEAFF
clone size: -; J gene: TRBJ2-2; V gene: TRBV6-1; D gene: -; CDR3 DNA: TGTGCCAGCAATAGCGTTGGGGGCACCGGGGAGCTGTTTTTT; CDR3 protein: CASNSVGGTGELFF
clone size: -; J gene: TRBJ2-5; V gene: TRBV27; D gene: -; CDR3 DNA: TGTGCCAGCGGGGTCTACCGGCGGGAGACCCAGTACTTC; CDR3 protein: CASGVYRRETQYF
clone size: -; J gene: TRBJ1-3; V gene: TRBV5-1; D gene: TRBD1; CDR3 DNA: TGCGCCAGCAGCAAGGGACAGGGGTCTGGAAACACCATATATTTT; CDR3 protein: CASSKGQGSGNTIYF
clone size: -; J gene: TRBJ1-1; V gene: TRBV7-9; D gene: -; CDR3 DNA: TGTGCCAGCAGCCCCACAGGGATTGAAGCTTTCTTT; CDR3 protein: CASSPTGIEAFF
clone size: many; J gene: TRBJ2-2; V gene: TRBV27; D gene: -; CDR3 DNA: TGTGCCAGCAGTTTACATGGCGGGGAGCTGTTTTTT; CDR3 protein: CASSLHGGELFF
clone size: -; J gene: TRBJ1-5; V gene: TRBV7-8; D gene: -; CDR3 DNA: TGTGCCAGCAGCCCACCGCGGGGGAACTGGGAGGGGAATCAGCCCCAGCATTTT; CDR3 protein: CASSPPRGNWEGNQPQHF
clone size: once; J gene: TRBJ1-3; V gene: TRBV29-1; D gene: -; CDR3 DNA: TGCAGCGTTGAAGATAGACTGACTAGCTCTGGAAACACCATATATTTT; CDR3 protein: CSVEDRLTSSGNTIYF
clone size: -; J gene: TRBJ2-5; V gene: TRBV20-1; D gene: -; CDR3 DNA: TGCAGTGCTAGGATCCGTCGGGCCACGGGTCGGGAGACCCAGTACTTC; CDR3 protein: CSARIRRATGRETQYF
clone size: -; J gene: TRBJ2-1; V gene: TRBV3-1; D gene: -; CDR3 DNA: TGTGCCAGCAGCCAAGGACACAATCTGAATGAGCAGTTCTTC; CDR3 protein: CASSQGHNLNEQFF
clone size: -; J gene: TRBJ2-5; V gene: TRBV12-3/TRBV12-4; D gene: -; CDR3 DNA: TGTGCCAGCAGTTCGTACGGACTTTGGCTGGACCAAGAGACCCAGTACTTC; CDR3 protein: CASSSYGLWLDQETQYF
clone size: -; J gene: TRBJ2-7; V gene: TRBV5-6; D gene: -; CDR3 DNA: TGTGCCAGCAGCTTGGGGCGGGAAACCCTAGAGCAGTACTTC; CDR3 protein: CASSLGRETLEQYF
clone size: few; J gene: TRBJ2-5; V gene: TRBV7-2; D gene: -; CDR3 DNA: TGTGCCAGCAGCTCGTCGGGGGTGGTCGGGACCCAGTACTTC; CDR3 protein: CASSSSGVVGTQYF
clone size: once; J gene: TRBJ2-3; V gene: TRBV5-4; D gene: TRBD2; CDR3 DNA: TGTGCCAGCAGCAGGACTAGCGGGGGGTCAGATACGCAGTATTTT; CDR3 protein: CASSRTSGGSDTQYF
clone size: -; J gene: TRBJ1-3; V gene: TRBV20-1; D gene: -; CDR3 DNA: TGCAGTGCTAGAGCCCCTGGGGCTTTCTCTGGAAACACCATATATTTT; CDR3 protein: CSARAPGAFSGNTIYF
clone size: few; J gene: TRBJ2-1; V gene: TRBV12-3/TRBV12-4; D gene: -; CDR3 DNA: TGTGCCAGCAGTGATACAGGGCCCTACAATGAGCAGTTCTTC; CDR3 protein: CASSDTGPYNEQFF
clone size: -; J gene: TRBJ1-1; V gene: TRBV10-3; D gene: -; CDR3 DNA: TGTGCCACCTTGGAAGGGGCGAGCACTGAAGCTTTCTTT; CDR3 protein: CATLEGASTEAFF
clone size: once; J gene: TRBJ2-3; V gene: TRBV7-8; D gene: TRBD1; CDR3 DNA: TGTGCCGGCAGCCGCGGACAGGGGGGCCTGTTGGCCACAGATACGCAGTATTTT; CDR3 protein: CAGSRGQGGLLATDTQYF
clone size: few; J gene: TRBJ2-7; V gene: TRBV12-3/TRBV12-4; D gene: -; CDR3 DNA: TGTGCCAGCAGTTTCGCGACCCCGACTAGCGAGCAGTACTTC; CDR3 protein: CASSFATPTSEQYF
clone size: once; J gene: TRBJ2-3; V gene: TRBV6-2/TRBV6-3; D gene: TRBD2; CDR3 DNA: TGTGCCAGCAGTTATACTAGCGGGGGACCTAGCACAGATACGCAGTATTTT; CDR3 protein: CASSYTSGGPSTDTQYF
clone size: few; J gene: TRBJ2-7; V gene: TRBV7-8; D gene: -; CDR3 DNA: TGTGCCAGCAGCTTAATCGGGTCGGCGGACGAGTACTTC; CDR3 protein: CASSLIGSADEYF
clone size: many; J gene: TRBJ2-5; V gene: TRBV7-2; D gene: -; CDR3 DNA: TGTGCCAGCAGTCCCGGAGTACGGCGATTGGGAGAGACCCAGTACTTC; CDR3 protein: CASSPGVRRLGETQYF
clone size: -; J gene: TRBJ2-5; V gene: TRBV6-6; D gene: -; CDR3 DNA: TGTGCCAGCAGTTACTCCCCGGGCGGTCGGCAGAGAGGAGAGACCCAGTACTTC; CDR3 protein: CASSYSPGGRQRGETQYF
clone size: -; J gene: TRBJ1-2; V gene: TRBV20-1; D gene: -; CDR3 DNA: TGCAGTGCTGCTACGGACGGTGGAAGCTACACCTTC; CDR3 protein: CSAATDGGSYTF
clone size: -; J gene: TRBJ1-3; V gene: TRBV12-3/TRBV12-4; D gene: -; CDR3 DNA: TGTGCCAGCAGTTTAACCTGGACGGTCTCTGGAAACACCATATATTTT; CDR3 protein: CASSLTWTVSGNTIYF
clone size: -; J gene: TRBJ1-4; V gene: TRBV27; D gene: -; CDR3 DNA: TGTGCCAGCAGTTTATTGAGGACAGTGAATGAAAAACTGTTTTTT; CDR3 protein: CASSLLRTVNEKLFF
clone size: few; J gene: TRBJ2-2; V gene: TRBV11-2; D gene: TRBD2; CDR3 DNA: TGTGCCAGCAGCTTAGTAGGGACTAGTCTCGGCGGGGAGCTGTTTTTT; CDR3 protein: CASSLVGTSLGGELFF
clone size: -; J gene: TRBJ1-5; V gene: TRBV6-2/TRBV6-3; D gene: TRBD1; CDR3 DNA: TGTGCCAGCAGCGGGACAGGGTTCAATCAGCCCCAGCATTTT; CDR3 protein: CASSGTGFNQPQHF
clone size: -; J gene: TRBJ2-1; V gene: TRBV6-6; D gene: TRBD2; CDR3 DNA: TGTGCCAGCAGGGCCATACTAGCGGGAGGGGGGAATGAGCAGTTCTTC; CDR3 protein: CASRAILAGGGNEQFF
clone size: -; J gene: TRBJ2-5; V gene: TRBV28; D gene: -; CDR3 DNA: TGTGCCAGCAGTTTCACCGCCCCCCCAATAGAGACCCAGTACTTC; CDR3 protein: CASSFTAPPIETQYF
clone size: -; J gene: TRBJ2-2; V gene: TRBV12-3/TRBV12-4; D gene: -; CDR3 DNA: TGTGCCAGCAGCCCCGCCCGAGACAGAGGGACCGGGGAGCTGTTTTTT; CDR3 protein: CASSPARDRGTGELFF